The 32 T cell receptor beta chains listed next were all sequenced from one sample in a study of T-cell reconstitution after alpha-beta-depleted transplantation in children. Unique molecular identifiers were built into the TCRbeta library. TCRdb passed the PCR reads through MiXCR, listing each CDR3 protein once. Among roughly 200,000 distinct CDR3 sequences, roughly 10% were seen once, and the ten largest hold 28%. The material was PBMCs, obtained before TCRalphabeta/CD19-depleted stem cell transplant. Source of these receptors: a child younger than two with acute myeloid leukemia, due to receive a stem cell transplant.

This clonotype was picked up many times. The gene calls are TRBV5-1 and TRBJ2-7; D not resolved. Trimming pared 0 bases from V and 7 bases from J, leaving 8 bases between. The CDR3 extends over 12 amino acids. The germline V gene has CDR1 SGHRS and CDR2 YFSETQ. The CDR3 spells CASSLGPSEQYF. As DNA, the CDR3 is TGCGCCAGCAGCTTGGGTCCAAGTGAGCAGTACTTC.

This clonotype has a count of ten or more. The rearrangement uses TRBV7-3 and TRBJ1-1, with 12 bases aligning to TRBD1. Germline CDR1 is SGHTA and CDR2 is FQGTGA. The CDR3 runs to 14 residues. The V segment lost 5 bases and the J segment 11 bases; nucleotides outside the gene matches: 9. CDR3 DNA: TGTGCCAGCAGCCAAGGGGGACAGGGGGCGGTTGCTTTCTTT. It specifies CASSQGGQGAVAFF. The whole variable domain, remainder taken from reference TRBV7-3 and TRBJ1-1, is GAGVSQTPSNKVTEKGKYVELRCDPISGHTALYWYRQSLGQGPEFLIYFQGTGAADDSGLPNDRFFAVRPEGSVSTLKIQRTERGDSAVYLCASSQGGQGAVAFFGQGTRLTVV.

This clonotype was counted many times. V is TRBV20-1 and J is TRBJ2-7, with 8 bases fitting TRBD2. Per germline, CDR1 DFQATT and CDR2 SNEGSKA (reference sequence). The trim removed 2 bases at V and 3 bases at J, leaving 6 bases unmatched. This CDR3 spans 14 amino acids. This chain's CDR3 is CSARSGLGRYEQYF. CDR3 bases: TGCAGTGCTAGATCGGGACTAGGGCGCTACGAGCAGTACTTC.

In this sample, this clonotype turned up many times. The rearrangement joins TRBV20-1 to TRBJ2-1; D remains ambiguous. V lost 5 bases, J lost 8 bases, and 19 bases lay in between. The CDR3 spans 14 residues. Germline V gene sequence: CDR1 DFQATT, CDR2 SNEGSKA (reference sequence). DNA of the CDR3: TGCAGTGCTGGTACCCTGAGATCTGGCGATGAGCAGTTCTTC. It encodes CSAGTLRSGDEQFF.

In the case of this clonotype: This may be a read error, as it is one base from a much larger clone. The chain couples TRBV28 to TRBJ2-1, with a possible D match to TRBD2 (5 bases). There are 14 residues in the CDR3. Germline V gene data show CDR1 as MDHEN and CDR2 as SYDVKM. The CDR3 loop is CASRLVPHYNGQFF. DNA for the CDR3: TGTGCCAGCAGACTAGTACCCCATTACAATGGGCAGTTCTTC. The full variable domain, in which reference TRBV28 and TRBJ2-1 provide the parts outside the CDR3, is DVKVTQSSRYLVKRTGEKVFLECVQDMDHENMFWYRQDPGLGLRLIYFSYDVKMKEKGDIPEGYSVSREKKERFSLILESASTNQTSMYLCASRLVPHYNGQFFGPGTRLTVL.

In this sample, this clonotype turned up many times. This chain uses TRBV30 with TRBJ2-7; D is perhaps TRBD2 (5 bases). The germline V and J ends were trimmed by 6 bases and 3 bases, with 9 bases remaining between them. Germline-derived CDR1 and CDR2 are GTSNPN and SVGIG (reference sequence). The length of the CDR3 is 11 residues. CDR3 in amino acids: CACGENYEQYF. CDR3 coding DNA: TGTGCCTGCGGGGAAAACTACGAGCAGTACTTC. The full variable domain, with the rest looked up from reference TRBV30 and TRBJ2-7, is SQTIHQWPATLVQPVGSPLSLECTVEGTSNPNLYWYRQAAGRGLQLLFYSVGIGQISSEVPQNLSASRPQDRQFILSSKKLLLSDSGFYLCACGENYEQYFGPGTRLTVT.

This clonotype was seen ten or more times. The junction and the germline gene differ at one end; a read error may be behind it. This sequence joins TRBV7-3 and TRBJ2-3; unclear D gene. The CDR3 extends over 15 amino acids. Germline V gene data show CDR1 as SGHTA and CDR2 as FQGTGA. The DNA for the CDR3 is TGTGCCAGCAGCTTAACGGTTTATAGTACAGATACGCTGTATTTT. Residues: CASSLTVYSTDTLYF.

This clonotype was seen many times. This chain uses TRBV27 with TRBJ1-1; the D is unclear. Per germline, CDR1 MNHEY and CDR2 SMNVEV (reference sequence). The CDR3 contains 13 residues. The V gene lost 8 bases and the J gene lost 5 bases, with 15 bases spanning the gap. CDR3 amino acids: CASREVITTEAFF. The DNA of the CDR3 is TGTGCCAGCCGGGAGGTGATCACTACTGAAGCTTTCTTT.

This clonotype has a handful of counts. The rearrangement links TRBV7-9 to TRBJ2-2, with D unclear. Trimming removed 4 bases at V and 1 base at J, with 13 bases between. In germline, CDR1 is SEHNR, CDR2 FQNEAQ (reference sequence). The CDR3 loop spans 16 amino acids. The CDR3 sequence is CASSSGPTVNTGELFF. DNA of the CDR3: TGTGCCAGCAGCTCCGGGCCGACGGTGAACACCGGGGAGCTGTTTTTT.

The CDR3 loop reads CSVKNRLAGGEQYF. The DNA for the CDR3 is TGCAGCGTGAAAAATCGACTAGCGGGAGGCGAGCAGTACTTC. This chain connects TRBV29-1 to TRBJ2-7, with TRBD2 matching over 13 bases. Germline V gene lookup returns CDR1 SQVTM and CDR2 ANQGSEA. J was trimmed by 6 bases and V by 6 bases; bases with no gene match: 8. The CDR3 contains 14 residues.

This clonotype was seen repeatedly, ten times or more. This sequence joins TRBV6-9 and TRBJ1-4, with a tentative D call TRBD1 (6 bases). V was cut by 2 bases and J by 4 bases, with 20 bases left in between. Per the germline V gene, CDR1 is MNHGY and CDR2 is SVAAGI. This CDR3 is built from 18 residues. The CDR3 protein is CASSYPAYGGRVNEKLFF. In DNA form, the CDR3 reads TGTGCCAGCAGTTATCCAGCCTATGGGGGGCGAGTTAATGAAAAACTGTTTTTT.

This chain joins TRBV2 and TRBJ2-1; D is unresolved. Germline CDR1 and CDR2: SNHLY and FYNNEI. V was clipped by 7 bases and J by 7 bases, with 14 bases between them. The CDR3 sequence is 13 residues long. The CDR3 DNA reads TGTGCCAGCACTAGGGCTGCCTGGAATGAGCAGTTCTTC. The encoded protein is CASTRAAWNEQFF.

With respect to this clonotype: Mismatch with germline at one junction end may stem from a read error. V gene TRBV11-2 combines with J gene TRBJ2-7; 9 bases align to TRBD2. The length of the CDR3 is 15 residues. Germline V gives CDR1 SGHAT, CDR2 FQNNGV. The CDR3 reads CASSLGAGGNYEQCF. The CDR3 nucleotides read TGTGCCAGCAGCTTAGGAGCGGGGGGCAACTACGAGCAGTGCTTC.

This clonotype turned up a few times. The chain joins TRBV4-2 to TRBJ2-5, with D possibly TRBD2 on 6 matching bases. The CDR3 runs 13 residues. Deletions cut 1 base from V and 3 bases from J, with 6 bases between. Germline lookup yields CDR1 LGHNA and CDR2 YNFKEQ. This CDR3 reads CASSQGTKETQYF. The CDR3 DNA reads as TGTGCCAGCAGCCAAGGGACTAAAGAGACCCAGTACTTC.

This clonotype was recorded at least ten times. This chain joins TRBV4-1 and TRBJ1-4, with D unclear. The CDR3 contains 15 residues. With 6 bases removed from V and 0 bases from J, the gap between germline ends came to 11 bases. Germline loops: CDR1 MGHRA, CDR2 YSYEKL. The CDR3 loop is CASRLTLATNEKLFF. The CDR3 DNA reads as TGCGCCAGCAGACTAACGCTTGCAACTAATGAAAAACTGTTTTTT.

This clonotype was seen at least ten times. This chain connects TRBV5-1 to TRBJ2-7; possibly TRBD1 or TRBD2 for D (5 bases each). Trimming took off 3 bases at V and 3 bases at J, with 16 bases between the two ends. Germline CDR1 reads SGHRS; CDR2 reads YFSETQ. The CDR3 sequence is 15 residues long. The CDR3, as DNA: TGCGCCAGCAGCTCCCTTTTGGCAGGGAGCTACGAGCAGTACTTC. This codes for CASSSLLAGSYEQYF.

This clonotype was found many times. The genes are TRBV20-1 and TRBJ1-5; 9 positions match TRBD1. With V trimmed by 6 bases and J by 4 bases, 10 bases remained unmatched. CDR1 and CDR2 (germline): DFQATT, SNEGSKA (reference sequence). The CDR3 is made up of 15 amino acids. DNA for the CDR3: TGCAGTGCCCCGAGGGAGGGACAGGGAAATCAGCCCCAGCATTTT. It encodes CSAPREGQGNQPQHF.

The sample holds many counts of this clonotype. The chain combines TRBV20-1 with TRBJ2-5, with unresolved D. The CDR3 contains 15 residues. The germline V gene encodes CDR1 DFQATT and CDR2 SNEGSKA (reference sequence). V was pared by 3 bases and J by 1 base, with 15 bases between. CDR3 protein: CSASAVASLQETQYF. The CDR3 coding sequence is TGCAGTGCTAGCGCCGTCGCCAGTCTCCAAGAGACCCAGTACTTC.

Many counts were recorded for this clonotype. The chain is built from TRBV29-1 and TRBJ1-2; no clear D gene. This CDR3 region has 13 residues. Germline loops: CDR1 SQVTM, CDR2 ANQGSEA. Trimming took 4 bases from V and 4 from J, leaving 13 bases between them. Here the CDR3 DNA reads TGCAGCGTTGGAGCTGCCGTCCTCTATGGCTACACCTTC. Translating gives CSVGAAVLYGYTF.

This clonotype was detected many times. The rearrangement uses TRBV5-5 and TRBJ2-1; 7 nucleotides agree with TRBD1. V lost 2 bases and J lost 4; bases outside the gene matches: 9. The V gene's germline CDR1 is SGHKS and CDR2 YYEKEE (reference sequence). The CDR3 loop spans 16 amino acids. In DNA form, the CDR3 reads TGTGCCAGCAGCTTTTGGTCCGGGACAGTATACAATGAGCAGTTCTTC. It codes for CASSFWSGTVYNEQFF.

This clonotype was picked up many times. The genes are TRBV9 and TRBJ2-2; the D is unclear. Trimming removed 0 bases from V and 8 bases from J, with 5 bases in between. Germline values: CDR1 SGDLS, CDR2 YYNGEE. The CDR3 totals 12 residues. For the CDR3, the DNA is TGTGCCAGCAGCGTAGAAAGGGGGGAGCTGTTTTTT. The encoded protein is CASSVERGELFF.

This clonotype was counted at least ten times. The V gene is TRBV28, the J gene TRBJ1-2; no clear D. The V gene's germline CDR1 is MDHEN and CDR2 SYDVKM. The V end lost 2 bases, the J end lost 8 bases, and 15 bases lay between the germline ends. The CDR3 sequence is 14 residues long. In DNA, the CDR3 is TGTGCCAGCAGTTTACTTGATGCGGGTATGGGCTACACCTTC. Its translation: CASSLLDAGMGYTF.

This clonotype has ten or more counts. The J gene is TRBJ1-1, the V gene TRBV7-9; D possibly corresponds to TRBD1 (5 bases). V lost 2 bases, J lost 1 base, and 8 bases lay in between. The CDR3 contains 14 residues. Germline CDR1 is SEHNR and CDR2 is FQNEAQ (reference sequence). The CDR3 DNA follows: TGTGCCAGCAGCTTACAGGGAGAGAACACTGAAGCTTTCTTT. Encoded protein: CASSLQGENTEAFF.

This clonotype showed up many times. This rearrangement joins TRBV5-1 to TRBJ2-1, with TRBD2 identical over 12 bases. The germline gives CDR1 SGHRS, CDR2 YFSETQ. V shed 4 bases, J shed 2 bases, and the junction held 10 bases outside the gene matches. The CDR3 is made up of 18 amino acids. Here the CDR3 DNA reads TGCGCCAGCAGCCATGGACTAGCGGGGCCCCCCCCCTACAATGAGCAGTTCTTC. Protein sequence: CASSHGLAGPPPYNEQFF. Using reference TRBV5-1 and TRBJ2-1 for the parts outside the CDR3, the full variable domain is KAGVTQTPRYLIKTRGQQVTLSCSPISGHRSVSWYQQTPGQGLQFLFEYFSETQRNKGNFPGRFSGRQFSNSRSEMNVSTLELGDSALYLCASSHGLAGPPPYNEQFFGPGTRLTVL.

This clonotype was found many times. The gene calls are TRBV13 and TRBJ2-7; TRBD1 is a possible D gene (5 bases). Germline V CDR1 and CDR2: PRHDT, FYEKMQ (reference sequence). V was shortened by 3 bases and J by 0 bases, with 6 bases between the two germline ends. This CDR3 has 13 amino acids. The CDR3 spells CASSFRDSYEQYF. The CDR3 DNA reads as TGTGCCAGCAGCTTCAGGGACTCCTACGAGCAGTACTTC.

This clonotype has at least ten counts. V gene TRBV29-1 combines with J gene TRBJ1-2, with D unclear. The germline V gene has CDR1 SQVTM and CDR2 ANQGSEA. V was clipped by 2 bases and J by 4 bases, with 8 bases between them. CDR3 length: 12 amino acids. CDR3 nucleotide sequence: TGCAGCGTTGAACCGTCGCGCTATGGCTACACCTTC. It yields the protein CSVEPSRYGYTF.

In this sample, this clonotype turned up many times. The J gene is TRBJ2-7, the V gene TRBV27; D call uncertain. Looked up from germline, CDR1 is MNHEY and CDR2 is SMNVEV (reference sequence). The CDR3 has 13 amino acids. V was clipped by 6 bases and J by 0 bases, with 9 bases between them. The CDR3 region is CASRPALSYEQYF. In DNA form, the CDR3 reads TGTGCCAGCAGACCGGCCCTCTCCTACGAGCAGTACTTC.

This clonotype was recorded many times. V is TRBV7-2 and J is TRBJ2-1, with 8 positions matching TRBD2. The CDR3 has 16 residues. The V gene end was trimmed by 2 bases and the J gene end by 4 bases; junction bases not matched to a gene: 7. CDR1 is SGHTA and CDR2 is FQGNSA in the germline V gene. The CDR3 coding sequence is TGTGCCAGCAGCTTAAGACGGAGCGGGGGATACAATGAGCAGTTCTTC. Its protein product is CASSLRRSGGYNEQFF.

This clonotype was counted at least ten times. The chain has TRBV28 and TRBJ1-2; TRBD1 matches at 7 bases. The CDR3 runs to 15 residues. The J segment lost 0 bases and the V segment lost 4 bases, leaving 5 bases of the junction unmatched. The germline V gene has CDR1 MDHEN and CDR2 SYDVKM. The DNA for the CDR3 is TGTGCCAGCAGTTCCGGGACAGTCTCTAACTATGGCTACACCTTC. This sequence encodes CASSSGTVSNYGYTF.

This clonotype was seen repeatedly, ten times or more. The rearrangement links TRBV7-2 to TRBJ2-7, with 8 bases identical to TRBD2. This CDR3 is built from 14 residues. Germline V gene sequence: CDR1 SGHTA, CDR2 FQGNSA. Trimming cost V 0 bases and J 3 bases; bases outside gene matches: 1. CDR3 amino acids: CASSLASGNYEQYF. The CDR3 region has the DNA TGTGCCAGCAGCTTAGCTAGCGGGAACTACGAGCAGTACTTC.

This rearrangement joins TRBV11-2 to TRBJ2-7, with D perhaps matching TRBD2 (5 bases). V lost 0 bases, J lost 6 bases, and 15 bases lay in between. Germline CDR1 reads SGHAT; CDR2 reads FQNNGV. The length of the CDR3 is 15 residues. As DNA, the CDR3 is TGTGCCAGCAGCTTAGAAGGTGGCGGGTGGGTCGAGCAGTACTTC. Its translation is CASSLEGGGWVEQYF.

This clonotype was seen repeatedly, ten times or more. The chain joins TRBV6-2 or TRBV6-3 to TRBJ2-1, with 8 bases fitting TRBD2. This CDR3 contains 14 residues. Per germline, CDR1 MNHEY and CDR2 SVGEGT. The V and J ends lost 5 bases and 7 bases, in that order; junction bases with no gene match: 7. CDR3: CASSRAGARNEQFF. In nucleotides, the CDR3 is TGTGCCAGCAGTAGAGCGGGAGCTCGAAATGAGCAGTTCTTC.